The 31 T cell receptor beta chains below come from one sample, sequenced in a study of blood T cell repertoires in COVID-19 (dated by TCRdb to 2018 to 2021). Library prep was done by the immunoSEQ multiplex PCR assay. The table comes from immuneACCESS by way of TCRdb, which keeps in-frame sequences with V and J called. Part of the clones is missing from these tables; in studies checked, under half for an unresolved V gene and the rest for unknown reasons. For this sample the table gives about 34,000 clones, of which roughly 91% were detected only once. Under 25% of the sample is in the top ten clones. Source material: peripheral blood. Receptors were obtained from a man older than 75 with acute or convalescent COVID-19.

This sequence joins TRBV27 and TRBJ2-1, with D perhaps TRBD1 (5 bases). Germline assignment: CDR1 MNHEY and CDR2 SMNVEV (reference sequence). CDR3 length equals 15 residues. Trimming pared 5 bases from V and 8 bases from J, leaving 19 bases between. The CDR3 DNA is TGTGCCAGCAGTCGGACATCGTCATATGGCGATGAGCAGTTCTTC. It translates to CASSRTSSYGDEQFF.

The count of this clone is one. V is TRBV6-5 and J is TRBJ2-7; TRBD1 matches at 10 bases. V shed 8 bases, J shed 4 bases, and the junction held 11 bases outside the gene matches. Germline CDR1 and CDR2: MNHEY and SVGAGI. The CDR3 sequence is 15 residues long. The CDR3 loop is CASSPSGTGDYEQYF. The CDR3 DNA reads as TGTGCCAGCTCTCCCTCCGGGACAGGGGATTACGAGCAGTACTTC.

The V and J genes are TRBV29-1 and TRBJ1-1; D remains ambiguous. Germline CDR1 is SQVTM and CDR2 is ANQGSEA. The CDR3 has 13 residues. Trimming stripped 5 bases from V and 2 bases from J, with 12 bases between. CDR3 sequence reads: CSVTLGGNTEAFF. The CDR3 DNA reads TGCAGCGTTACGTTAGGCGGAAACACTGAAGCTTTCTTT.

This clone was recorded only once. This CDR3 reads CASSTGTGELYEQYF. DNA of the CDR3: TGTGCCAGTAGTACCGGGACGGGAGAACTCTACGAGCAGTACTTC. This chain links TRBV19 with TRBJ2-7, with D maybe TRBD2 (6 bases). Germline V gene sequence: CDR1 LNHDA, CDR2 SQIVND (reference sequence). Between the trimmed V and J ends, which lost 4 bases and 3 bases, there was a span of 16 bases. CDR3 length equals 15 residues.

CDR3 region: CASSLGGTGYYGYTF. The CDR3 bases are TGCGCCAGCAGCTTGGGGGGCACAGGGTACTATGGCTACACCTTC. The chain uses TRBV5-1 and TRBJ1-2, with a tentative D call TRBD1 (6 bases). From germline, CDR1 is SGHRS and CDR2 YFSETQ. Between the trimmed V and J ends, which lost 0 bases and 3 bases, there was a span of 12 bases. This CDR3 spans 15 amino acids.

This sequence joins TRBV6-6 and TRBJ1-1; unclear D gene. Germline lookup yields CDR1 MNHNY and CDR2 SVGAGI (reference sequence). V lost 11 bases, J lost 8 bases, and 15 bases lay in between. The CDR3 covers 11 residues. This chain's CDR3 is CAGPGASEAFF. The DNA for the CDR3 is TGTGCCGGCCCGGGAGCCAGCGAAGCTTTCTTT.

V is TRBV15 and J is TRBJ1-2; no clear D gene. Germline lookup yields CDR1 LNHNV and CDR2 YYDKDF (reference sequence). Trimming pared 3 bases from V and 6 bases from J, leaving 17 bases between. CDR3 size: 15 residues. CDR3 coding DNA: TGTGCCACCAGCAGTGGTCTTGGGAGGGTGAATGGCTACACCTTC. Translation gives CATSSGLGRVNGYTF.

CDR3 bases: TGTGCCAGCAGCCGTAGTTCTAATCAGCCCCAGCATTTT. It is translated as CASSRSSNQPQHF. The V gene is TRBV14, the J gene TRBJ1-5, with D hard to call. This CDR3 comprises 13 residues. The V gene lost 4 bases and the J gene lost 4 bases, with 8 bases spanning the gap. CDR1 is SGHDN, CDR2 FVKESK, per germline.

The chain recombines TRBV6-5 with TRBJ1-1; D may be TRBD1 (5 bases). Trimming took 6 bases from V and 1 from J, leaving 9 bases between them. CDR3 length: 13 amino acids. CDR1 MNHEY and CDR2 SVGAGI come from the germline V gene. This CDR3 is CASRLTENTEAFF. DNA for the CDR3: TGTGCCAGCAGGCTGACAGAGAACACTGAAGCTTTCTTT.

The CDR3 coding sequence is TGCGCCAGCAGACTAGCGGGGGGACCAGACACCGGGGAGCTGTTTTTT. Translation: CASRLAGGPDTGELFF. V is TRBV5-1 and J is TRBJ2-2; 12 bases are a match to TRBD2. The junction had 5 bases not matched to a gene; V was cut back by 5 bases and J by 3 bases. The CDR3 contains 16 residues. Germline CDR1 and CDR2: SGHRS and YFSETQ.

This clone was recorded once. The CDR3 sequence is CASSSGVNTGELFF. CDR3 DNA: TGTGCCAGCAGCTCAGGGGTAAACACCGGGGAGCTGTTTTTT. The V call is TRBV5-8, the J call TRBJ2-2; TRBD1 is a possible D gene (6 bases). Looked up from germline, CDR1 is SGHTS and CDR2 is YDEGEE. The CDR3 spans 14 residues. The germline V and J ends were trimmed by 3 bases and 2 bases, with 8 bases remaining between them.

This chain uses TRBV5-6 with TRBJ2-5; 7 nucleotides align to TRBD1. Germline V CDR1 and CDR2: SGHDT, YYEEEE. The CDR3 is 16 amino acids. The J segment lost 0 bases and the V segment lost 0 bases, leaving 5 bases of the junction unmatched. The DNA for the CDR3 is TGTGCCAGCAGCTTGGCGACAGGGCTGTACCAAGAGACCCAGTACTTC. Translation: CASSLATGLYQETQYF.

The genes are TRBV20-1 and TRBJ1-1; D is undetermined. The CDR3 has 12 residues. Germline V gene lookup returns CDR1 DFQATT and CDR2 SNEGSKA (reference sequence). The germline V and J ends were trimmed by 3 bases and 6 bases, with 11 bases remaining between them. CDR3 sequence reads: CSASDGGSEAFF. The CDR3 coding sequence is TGCAGTGCTAGTGACGGCGGTTCTGAAGCTTTCTTT.

This sequence joins TRBV9 and TRBJ1-1; no definite D call. This CDR3 comprises 15 residues. V lost 4 bases, J lost 4 bases, and 17 bases lay in between. Germline lookup yields CDR1 SGDLS and CDR2 YYNGEE. Here the CDR3 DNA reads TGTGCCAGCAGCCCTCGCCCGGTCCCGAGCACTGAAGCTTTCTTT. Amino acid sequence: CASSPRPVPSTEAFF.

The table lists this clone with a few counts. This chain connects TRBV5-6 to TRBJ2-3, with D perhaps TRBD1 (6 bases). The CDR3 length is 17 residues. The V gene's germline CDR1 is SGHDT and CDR2 YYEEEE. The V and J ends lost 3 bases and 2 bases respectively, with 19 bases between them. The CDR3 sequence is CASSYMDSRTDTDTQYF. CDR3 DNA sequence: TGTGCCAGCAGCTACATGGACAGTCGGACTGACACAGATACGCAGTATTTT.

The chain's CDR3 is CASNPSGGNTGELFF. The CDR3, as DNA: TGCGCCAGCAACCCCAGCGGGGGGAACACCGGGGAGCTGTTTTTT. The chain recombines TRBV5-1 with TRBJ2-2; the match to TRBD2 covers 8 bases. CDR3 size: 15 residues. Germline CDR1 is SGHRS and CDR2 is YFSETQ. Germline trimming cut 6 bases from V and 1 base from J; bases unmatched to any gene: 5. Drawing the rest from reference TRBV5-1 and TRBJ2-2, the complete variable domain is KAGVTQTPRYLIKTRGQQVTLSCSPISGHRSVSWYQQTPGQGLQFLFEYFSETQRNKGNFPGRFSGRQFSNSRSEMNVSTLELGDSALYLCASNPSGGNTGELFFGEGSRLTVL.

The chain employs TRBV2 and TRBJ2-7; possibly TRBD1 for D (5 bases). Germline V gene sequence: CDR1 SNHLY, CDR2 FYNNEI. V gave up 4 bases and J gave up 3 bases, with 10 bases separating them. This CDR3 spans 13 amino acids. The CDR3 nucleotides read TGTGCCAGCAGTGGGGGAACAGGCTACGAGCAGTACTTC. This sequence encodes CASSGGTGYEQYF.

This clone was seen only once. The rearrangement uses TRBV10-3 and TRBJ2-1, with D possibly TRBD2 on 6 matching bases. Germline V gene data show CDR1 as ENHRY and CDR2 as SYGVKD. V was trimmed by 1 base and J by 3 bases, leaving 7 bases between them. The CDR3 has 14 residues. The CDR3 spells CAISELGGYNEQFF. The CDR3 region has the DNA TGTGCCATCAGTGAGTTGGGGGGCTACAATGAGCAGTTCTTC.

The chain joins TRBV25-1 to TRBJ1-3; D might be TRBD1 (6 bases). This CDR3 has 16 residues. The ends were cut back, 6 bases at V and 4 bases at J, with 19 bases in the middle. Germline V gene data show CDR1 as MGHDK and CDR2 as SYGVNS. Here the CDR3 reads CASRGAGGQRGNTIYF. The CDR3 DNA reads TGTGCCAGCAGGGGAGCGGGGGGCCAGCGGGGAAACACCATATATTTT.

The V gene is TRBV18, the J gene TRBJ1-3; perhaps TRBD1 as D (6 bases). Trimming left V 3 bases short and J 4 bases short, with 10 bases between. In germline, CDR1 is KGHSH, CDR2 LQKENI. CDR3 length: 14 amino acids. The CDR3, as DNA: TGTGCCAGCTCACCGTGGGGGCCCGGAAACACCATATATTTT. Protein product: CASSPWGPGNTIYF.

V usage is TRBV27 and J usage is TRBJ2-7, with 7 bases matching TRBD1. V trimming: 6 bases; J trimming: 6 bases; junction bases outside the gene matches: 17. The CDR3 has 16 residues. The germline gives CDR1 MNHEY, CDR2 SMNVEV (reference sequence). CDR3 sequence: CASSTFYQGDRGEQYF. The CDR3 region has the DNA TGTGCCAGCAGCACTTTTTATCAGGGGGATCGGGGCGAGCAGTACTTC.

The chain combines TRBV30 with TRBJ2-2; 9 positions agree with TRBD1. The CDR3 runs to 15 residues. Germline values: CDR1 GTSNPN, CDR2 SVGIG (reference sequence). J lost 1 base, V lost 7 bases, and 7 bases had no gene match. CDR3 bases: TGTGCCTCCTACGGGGGACAGGGGAACACCGGGGAGCTGTTTTTT. Translated: CASYGGQGNTGELFF.

V is TRBV3-1 (or the pseudogene TRBV3-2) and J is TRBJ2-7; 12 nucleotides align to TRBD1. V shed 3 bases, J shed 5 bases, and the junction held 2 bases outside the gene matches. The CDR3 covers 14 residues. CDR1 is LGHDT and CDR2 is YNNKEL in the germline V gene (reference sequence). In DNA, the CDR3 is TGTGCCAGCAGCCACGGGGACAGGGGGCACGAGCAGTACTTC. Amino acid sequence: CASSHGDRGHEQYF.

This sequence joins TRBV14 and TRBJ1-4; the D gene is possibly TRBD1 (5 bases). The CDR3 totals 20 residues. Germline CDR1 SGHDN, CDR2 FVKESK. Trimming shortened V by 4 bases and J by 8 bases, and 32 bases separated the two germline ends. The CDR3: CASSPLWGLSRAGSEEKLFF. CDR3 DNA: TGTGCCAGCAGCCCCCTCTGGGGTCTCTCCCGGGCAGGGTCGGAAGAAAAACTGTTTTTT.

This clone was counted between two and nine times. The chain joins TRBV7-9 to TRBJ2-2; D perhaps matches TRBD1 (5 bases). The germline V and J ends were trimmed by 4 bases and 4 bases, with 16 bases remaining between them. The CDR3 contains 16 residues. Germline CDR1 reads SEHNR; CDR2 reads FQNEAQ (reference sequence). This CDR3 is CASSYNRIPPTGELFF. The CDR3 DNA reads TGTGCCAGCAGCTACAACAGGATCCCGCCCACCGGGGAGCTGTTTTTT.

This chain connects TRBV5-1 to TRBJ1-6; no reliable D call. The V and J ends lost 0 bases and 6 bases respectively, with 10 bases between them. Looked up from germline, CDR1 is SGHRS and CDR2 is YFSETQ. This CDR3 contains 15 residues. CDR3 region: CASSLVPEGNSPLHF. The CDR3 coding sequence is TGCGCCAGCAGCTTGGTGCCAGAGGGTAATTCACCCCTCCACTTT.

This chain uses TRBV28 with TRBJ2-2, with D unclear. V lost 6 bases and J 8 bases, leaving 7 bases between the germline ends. Germline loops: CDR1 MDHEN, CDR2 SYDVKM. The CDR3 length is 11 residues. The CDR3 loop reads CASRATGELFF. The CDR3 region has the DNA TGTGCCAGCAGGGCGACAGGGGAGCTGTTTTTT.

The chain carries TRBV6-1 and TRBJ1-2; no clear D gene. CDR3 length: 14 amino acids. V was trimmed by 5 bases and J by 2 bases, leaving 12 bases between them. CDR1 and CDR2 (germline): MNHNS, SASEGT. DNA for the CDR3: TGTGCCAGCAGTTTCCCCAGTGCCAACTATGGCTACACCTTC. It yields the protein CASSFPSANYGYTF.

The chain is built from TRBV5-4 and TRBJ2-5; 11 bases agree with TRBD2. CDR3 length equals 16 residues. The germline V gene encodes CDR1 SGHNT and CDR2 YYREEE (reference sequence). J gave up 1 base and V 4 bases, and 6 bases lay outside the gene matches. For the CDR3, the DNA is TGTGCCAGCAGCCTCCGACTAGCGGGGATCCAAGAGACCCAGTACTTC. This encodes CASSLRLAGIQETQYF. Using reference TRBV5-4 and TRBJ2-5 for the parts outside the CDR3, the full variable domain is ETGVTQSPTHLIKTRGQQVTLRCSSQSGHNTVSWYQQALGQGPQFIFQYYREEENGRGNFPPRFSGLQFPNYSSELNVNALELDDSALYLCASSLRLAGIQETQYFGPGTRLLVL.

The chain carries TRBV5-8 and TRBJ1-2, with D hard to call. Germline lookup yields CDR1 SGHTS and CDR2 YDEGEE. The V end lost 4 bases, the J end lost 4 bases, and 14 bases lay between the germline ends. The CDR3 consists of 14 residues. The CDR3 sequence is CASSRVEEGYGYTF. The CDR3 DNA follows: TGTGCCAGCAGCCGTGTAGAGGAGGGCTATGGCTACACCTTC.

The chain joins TRBV10-1 to TRBJ2-1, with unresolved D. V lost 3 bases, J lost 9 bases, and 12 bases lay in between. The CDR3 contains 13 residues. Germline CDR1 is WNHNN and CDR2 is SYGVQD (reference sequence). CDR3 residues: CASSDPEVGEQFF. In DNA form, the CDR3 reads TGCGCCAGCAGTGACCCAGAGGTGGGTGAGCAGTTCTTC.